The rows below give T cell receptor beta chains drawn from one sample of a study of T cell changes during pregnancy in multiple sclerosis. The repertoire was sequenced with immunoSEQ multiplex PCR; TCRdb's copy has only in-frame clones and lacks some. The sample yields 70,000 to 95,000 clones, 93% seen once. The starting material was peripheral blood, obtained in the second trimester of pregnancy. The receptors stem from a female donor with multiple sclerosis, enrolled in a pregnancy study. Each CDR3 is given with its conserved first and last residue. A row's size may be missing; if present it is once, few, many or a size class.

size | J | V | CDR3
- | TRBJ1-4 | TRBV10-2 | CASSDSGVDEKLFF
- | TRBJ2-5 | TRBV21-1 | CASSSHTGGEETQYF
- | TRBJ1-5 | TRBV28 | CASSLGDREGQPQHF
- | TRBJ2-1 | TRBV10-3 | CAIRGPGQGGTDEQFF
- | TRBJ2-7 | TRBV7-2 | CASSLGGRNYEQYF
- | TRBJ2-7 | TRBV11-2 | CASSLEAGYSYEQYF
- | TRBJ2-7 | TRBV11-3 | CASSSTSGGAEQYF
- | TRBJ2-3 | TRBV9 | CASSAETGFLTDTQYF
- | TRBJ1-1 | TRBV7-6 | CASIPGGLTEAFF
- | TRBJ2-2 | TRBV5-6 | CASSAPGFLSVFF
- | TRBJ2-1 | TRBV30 | CAWTPGSGGGNEQFF
- | TRBJ1-6 | TRBV7-9 | CASSLGTGNFLNSPLHF
- | TRBJ2-1 | TRBV7-7 | CASSLGGSGPYNEQFF
- | TRBJ2-5 | TRBV5-1 | CASSSGARGLYQETQYF
- | TRBJ2-7 | TRBV9 | CASSVGRLTYEQYF
- | TRBJ2-2 | TRBV11-3 | CASSSGLTNTGELFF
- | TRBJ2-3 | TRBV19 | CASSSPGLVSTDTQYF
- | TRBJ1-1 | TRBV29-1 | CSVASTGGKGFDAFF
- | TRBJ1-2 | TRBV10-3 | CAISADRNYGYTF
- | TRBJ2-2 | TRBV15 | CATSRGPGMNTGELFF
- | TRBJ2-1 | TRBV5-1 | CASSLAPPSGLYNEQFF
- | TRBJ1-3 | TRBV12-5 | CASGRDQGVDTIYF
- | TRBJ1-1 | TRBV5-4 | CASSADREAFF
- | TRBJ1-2 | TRBV6-6 | CASSYAQNYGYTF
- | TRBJ1-2 | TRBV27 | CASSPRDNYGYTF
- | TRBJ1-3 | TRBV6-1 | CASSESPVSGNTIYF
- | TRBJ2-5 | TRBV18 | CASSPPRGGGETQYF
- | TRBJ2-7 | TRBV19 | CASSTTGSSYEQYF
- | TRBJ2-1 | TRBV6-4 | CASALNREDEQFF
- | TRBJ1-1 | TRBV5-1 | CASSLDLGAGPFEAFF
- | TRBJ2-7 | TRBV27 | CASNLAGGGYEQYF
- | TRBJ1-3 | TRBV7-3 | CASSLGGFGNTIYF
- | TRBJ1-1 | TRBV11-2 | CASSLQRQPNTEAFF
- | TRBJ2-7 | TRBV7-8 | CASSLVAGVYEQYF
- | TRBJ2-7 | TRBV29-1 | CSGWDRDYDEQYF
- | TRBJ2-7 | TRBV25-1 | CASSEWSGGVYVQYF
- | TRBJ1-2 | TRBV7-9 | CASSFPGQHSYGYTF
- | TRBJ2-7 | TRBV5-1 | CASSLAVETYEQYF
- | TRBJ2-1 | TRBV7-3 | CASSILAGLAYNEQFF
- | TRBJ1-3 | TRBV16 | CASSQSRGSGNTIYF
- | TRBJ1-4 | TRBV19 | CASSTPPATNEKLFF
- | TRBJ1-3 | TRBV7-3 | CASSLRRGSGNTIYF
- | TRBJ2-7 | TRBV6-5 | CASSYSGYSHEQYF
- | TRBJ1-1 | TRBV5-1 | CASSLDYTEAFF
once | TRBJ2-7 | TRBV27 | CASSLGPRGTYEQYF
- | - | TRBV30 | CAWSGFIQDSSYEQYF
- | TRBJ1-2 | TRBV6-5 | CASSPTEPPLGGYTF
- | TRBJ2-2 | TRBV27 | CASSLLGGELFF
- | TRBJ1-1 | TRBV13 | CASRANTEAFF
- | TRBJ2-2 | TRBV6-1 | CASSEVGTAENTGELFF
many | TRBJ1-5 | TRBV10-3 | CASGTADSNQPQHF
- | TRBJ2-1 | TRBV25-1 | CASKIPGGGPNEQFF
- | TRBJ1-3 | TRBV7-9 | CASSLAAAKISGNTIYF
- | TRBJ2-7 | TRBV2 | CASKGQASYEQYF
- | TRBJ2-5 | TRBV5-6 | CASSSQNQETQYF